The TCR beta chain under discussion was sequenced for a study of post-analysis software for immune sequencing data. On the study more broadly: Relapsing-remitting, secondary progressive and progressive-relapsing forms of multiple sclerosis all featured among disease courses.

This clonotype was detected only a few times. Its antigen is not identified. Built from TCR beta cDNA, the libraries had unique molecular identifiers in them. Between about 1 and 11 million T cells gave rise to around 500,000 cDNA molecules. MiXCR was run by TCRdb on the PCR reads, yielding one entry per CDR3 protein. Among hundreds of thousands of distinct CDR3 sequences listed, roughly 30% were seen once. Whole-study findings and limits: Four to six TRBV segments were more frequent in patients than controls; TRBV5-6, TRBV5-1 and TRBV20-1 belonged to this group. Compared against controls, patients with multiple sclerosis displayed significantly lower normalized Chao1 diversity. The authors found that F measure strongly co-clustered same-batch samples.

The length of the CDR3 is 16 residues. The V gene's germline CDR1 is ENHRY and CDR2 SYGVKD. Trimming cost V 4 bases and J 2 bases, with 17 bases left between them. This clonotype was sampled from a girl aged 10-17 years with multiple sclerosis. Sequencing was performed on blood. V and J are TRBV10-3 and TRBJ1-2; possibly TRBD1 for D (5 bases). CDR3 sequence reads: CAISVPRESGNYGYTF. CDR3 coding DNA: TGTGCCATCAGTGTACCCCGGGAGTCAGGGAACTATGGCTACACCTTC.